One and the same sample provided the 7 T cell receptor beta chains below, sequenced in a study of regulatory T cells in long-lasting Graves disease. The time point: persistent/refractory GD, antithyroid drugs over 5 years with positive TRAb. There was RNA extracted from PBMCs, and the TCR library was made from it. For TCR beta, libraries came from iRepertoire HTBI primers and Arm-PCR of CDR3 regions. Each CDR3 protein is one row after TCRdb ran MiXCR on the multiplex PCR reads. Among 700,000 or so distinct CDR3 sequences listed, around 30% were seen once. This sample comprised peripheral blood mononuclear cells (PBMCs), obtained when the disease was refractory, from a patient treated with antithyroid drugs. Receptor source: a female donor with Graves disease.

This clonotype has more than one count but fewer than ten. The chain recombines TRBV9 with TRBJ2-7; 9 bases are a match to TRBD2. Trimming at V came to 0 bases and at J to 0 bases, leaving 7 bases not matched to a gene. The CDR3 totals 17 residues. Germline V gene sequence: CDR1 SGDLS, CDR2 YYNGEE. Written as DNA, the CDR3 is TGTGCCAGCAGCGTAGGGTTAGCGGGAGAGAGCTCCTACGAGCAGTACTTC. Residues: CASSVGLAGESSYEQYF.

The chain links TRBV11-2 to TRBJ1-4; possibly TRBD1 for D (6 bases). Germline V CDR1 and CDR2: SGHAT, FQNNGV. The CDR3 is 14 residues long. Trimming removed 5 bases at V and 8 bases at J, with 15 bases between. CDR3 DNA sequence: TGTGCCAGCAGCCCCGAGGGGGAAGGGGAAAAACTGTTTTTT. Protein sequence: CASSPEGEGEKLFF. Full variable domain (missing parts from reference TRBV11-2 and TRBJ1-4): EAGVAQSPRYKIIEKRQSVAFWCNPISGHATLYWYQQILGQGPKLLIQFQNNGVVDDSQLPKDRFSAERLKGVDSTLKIQPAKLEDSAVYLCASSPEGEGEKLFFGSGTQLSVL.

This clonotype was counted between two and nine times. V gene TRBV28 combines with J gene TRBJ1-1; D is perhaps TRBD1 (6 bases). V was cut by 2 bases and J by 5 bases, with 15 bases left in between. The CDR3 length is 15 residues. The germline gives CDR1 MDHEN, CDR2 SYDVKM. This chain's CDR3 is CASSLLPGGPTEAFF. In nucleotides, the CDR3 is TGTGCCAGCAGTTTACTCCCCGGGGGGCCAACTGAAGCTTTCTTT.

This clonotype was observed at least ten times. The genes are TRBV6-2 or TRBV6-3 and TRBJ1-1; D is uncertain. Germline values: CDR1 MNHEY, CDR2 SVGEGT. The V end was cut by 5 bases, the J end by 3 bases, with 19 bases between. The CDR3 spans 16 residues. This chain's CDR3 is CASSVSHPWADTEAFF. The CDR3 DNA reads as TGTGCCAGCAGTGTTTCCCATCCCTGGGCGGACACTGAAGCTTTCTTT.

This clonotype was counted between two and nine times. The chain recombines TRBV28 with TRBJ1-1; D is undetermined. In germline, CDR1 is MDHEN, CDR2 SYDVKM. CDR3 length: 13 amino acids. Trimming stripped 4 bases from V and 5 bases from J, with 11 bases between. The CDR3: CASSYQATTEAFF. The CDR3 DNA follows: TGTGCCAGCAGTTATCAAGCGACGACTGAAGCTTTCTTT. Supplemented by reference TRBV28 and TRBJ1-1, the full variable domain reads DVKVTQSSRYLVKRTGEKVFLECVQDMDHENMFWYRQDPGLGLRLIYFSYDVKMKEKGDIPEGYSVSREKKERFSLILESASTNQTSMYLCASSYQATTEAFFGQGTRLTVV.

There are a few counts of this clonotype. The rearrangement uses TRBV7-2 and TRBJ2-2, with a possible D match to TRBD1 (5 bases). V was shortened by 2 bases and J by 3 bases, with 28 bases between the two germline ends. The CDR3 runs 21 residues. Germline V lookup: CDR1 SGHTA, CDR2 FQGNSA. CDR3 loop: CASSLFLLRPRVRVDTGELFF. Here the CDR3 DNA reads TGTGCCAGCAGCTTATTTCTACTGAGGCCGCGTGTCAGGGTCGACACCGGGGAGCTGTTTTTT. Combining the CDR3 with reference TRBV7-2 and TRBJ2-2 gives the whole variable domain GAGVSQSPSNKVTEKGKDVELRCDPISGHTALYWYRQSLGQGLEFLIYFQGNSAPDKSGLPSDRFSAERTGGSVSTLTIQRTQQEDSAVYLCASSLFLLRPRVRVDTGELFFGEGSRLTVL.

The rearrangement joins TRBV6-2 or TRBV6-3 to TRBJ1-1; 7 bases line up with TRBD1. CDR1 is MNHEY and CDR2 is SVGEGT in the germline V gene. The CDR3 contains 13 residues. V dropped 8 bases and J dropped 6; count of bases not matched to a gene: 9. The CDR3 DNA sequence: TGTGCCAGCCGGGACAGCAAGGACGCTGAAGCTTTCTTT. It translates to CASRDSKDAEAFF.